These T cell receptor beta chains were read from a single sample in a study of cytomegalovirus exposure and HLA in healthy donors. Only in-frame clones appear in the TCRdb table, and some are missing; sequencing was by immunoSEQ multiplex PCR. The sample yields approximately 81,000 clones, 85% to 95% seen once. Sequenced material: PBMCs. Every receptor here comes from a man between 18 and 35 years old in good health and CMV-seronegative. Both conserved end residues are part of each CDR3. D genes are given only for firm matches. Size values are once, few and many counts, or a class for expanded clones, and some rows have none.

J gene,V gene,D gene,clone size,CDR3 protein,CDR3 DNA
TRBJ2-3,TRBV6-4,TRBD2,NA,CASSVVAGGGTDTQYF,TGTGCCAGCAGTGTCGTAGCGGGGGGCGGCACAGATACGCAGTATTTT
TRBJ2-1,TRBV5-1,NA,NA,CASSLSGRGGNEQFF,TGCGCCAGCAGCTTGTCGGGTAGGGGGGGGAATGAGCAGTTCTTC
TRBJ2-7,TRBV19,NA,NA,CASSNSGGYEQYF,TGTGCCAGTAGTAACAGTGGAGGCTACGAGCAGTACTTC
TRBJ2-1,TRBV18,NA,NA,CASSPQGYNEQFF,TGTGCCAGCTCACCCCAGGGGTACAATGAGCAGTTCTTC
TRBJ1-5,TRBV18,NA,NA,CASSPSSPGSNQPQHF,TGTGCCAGCTCACCCTCGTCTCCAGGAAGCAATCAGCCCCAGCATTTT
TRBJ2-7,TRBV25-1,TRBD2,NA,CASSEAGTSGSYEQYF,TGTGCCAGCAGTGAAGCCGGGACTAGCGGGAGCTACGAGCAGTACTTC
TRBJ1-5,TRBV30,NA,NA,CAWGQRGGSNQPQHF,TGTGCCTGGGGCCAAAGGGGGGGCAGCAATCAGCCCCAGCATTTT
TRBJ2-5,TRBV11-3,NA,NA,CASSPIAVQETQYF,TGTGCCAGCAGCCCAATAGCGGTCCAAGAGACCCAGTACTTC
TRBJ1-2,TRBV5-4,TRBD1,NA,CASSLRGGASGYTF,TGTGCCAGCAGCTTGCGAGGGGGCGCGAGCGGCTACACCTTC
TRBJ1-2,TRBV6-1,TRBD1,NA,CASSEGTGRVYGYTF,TGTGCCAGCAGTGAGGGGACAGGGAGAGTCTATGGCTACACCTTC
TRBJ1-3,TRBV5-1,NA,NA,CASSLEAGVNSGNTIYF,TGCGCCAGCAGCTTGGAGGCGGGGGTTAACTCTGGAAACACCATATATTTT
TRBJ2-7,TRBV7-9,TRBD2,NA,CASSLEASGLYEQYF,TGTGCCAGCAGCTTAGAGGCTAGCGGACTCTACGAGCAGTACTTC
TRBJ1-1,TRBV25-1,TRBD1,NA,CASSATGGTEAFF,TGTGCCAGCAGTGCGACAGGGGGGACTGAAGCTTTCTTT
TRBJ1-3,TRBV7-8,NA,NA,CASSLLAGIFSGNTIYF,TGTGCCAGCAGCTTATTGGCCGGGATCTTCTCCGGAAACACCATATATTTT
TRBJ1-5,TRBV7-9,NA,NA,CASTPKEGQPQHF,TGTGCCAGCACCCCCAAGGAGGGGCAGCCCCAGCATTTT
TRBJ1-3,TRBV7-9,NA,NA,CASSRESFTIYF,TGTGCCAGCAGCAGGGAGTCTTTCACCATATATTTT
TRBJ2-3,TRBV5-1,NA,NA,CASSLGGSLQEDTQYF,TGCGCCAGCAGCTTGGGCGGCAGCCTCCAAGAAGATACGCAGTATTTT
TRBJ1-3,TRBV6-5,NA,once,CASRVSDTIYF,TGTGCCAGCAGAGTGAGCGACACCATATATTTT
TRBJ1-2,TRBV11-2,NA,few,CASSLRNRDYGYTF,TGTGCCAGCAGCTTACGAAACCGGGACTATGGCTACACCTTC
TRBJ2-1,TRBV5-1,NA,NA,CASSFSVVTYNEQFF,TGCGCCAGCAGCTTTAGTGTCGTAACCTACAATGAGCAGTTCTTC
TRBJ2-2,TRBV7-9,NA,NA,CASSLRGTGELFF,TGTGCCAGCAGCTTACGGGGCACCGGGGAGCTGTTTTTT
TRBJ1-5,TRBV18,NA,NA,CASSPDRGEPQHF,TGTGCCAGCTCACCGGACAGAGGGGAGCCCCAGCATTTT
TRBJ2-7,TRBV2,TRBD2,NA,CASRTLAGGPAEQYF,TGTGCCAGCAGGACGCTAGCGGGGGGGCCCGCCGAGCAGTACTTC
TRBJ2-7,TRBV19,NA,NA,CASSIAASFHEQYF,TGTGCCAGTAGTATCGCGGCTAGCTTCCACGAGCAGTACTTC
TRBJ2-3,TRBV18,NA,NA,CASSSDDGYVRNTQYF,TGTGCCAGCTCTTCAGACGACGGGTACGTTAGGAATACGCAGTATTTT
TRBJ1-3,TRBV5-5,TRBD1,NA,CASSSDRNSGNTIYF,TGTGCCAGCAGCTCGGACAGGAACTCTGGAAACACCATATATTTT
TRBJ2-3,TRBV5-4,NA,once,CASSSSTTTDTQYF,TGTGCCAGCAGCTCCTCGACTACCACAGATACGCAGTATTTT
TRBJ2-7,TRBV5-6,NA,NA,CASAKELSSYEQYF,TGTGCCAGCGCCAAGGAGTTGAGCTCCTACGAGCAGTACTTC
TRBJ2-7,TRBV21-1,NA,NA,CASSKTIHRGLYEQYF,TGTGCCAGCAGCAAAACCATTCACAGGGGGCTCTACGAGCAGTACTTC
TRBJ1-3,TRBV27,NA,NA,CASSPQRTGNTIYF,TGTGCCAGCAGTCCCCAGAGGACTGGAAACACCATATATTTT
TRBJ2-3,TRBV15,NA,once,CATSRYTDTQYF,TGTGCCACCAGCAGATACACAGATACGCAGTATTTT
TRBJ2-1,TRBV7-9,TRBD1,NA,CASSHGTAYNEQFF,TGTGCCAGCAGCCATGGGACAGCTTACAATGAGCAGTTCTTC
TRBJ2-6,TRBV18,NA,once,CASSPQRRASSGANVLTF,TGTGCCAGCTCACCGCAGCGGCGGGCTAGCTCTGGGGCCAACGTCCTGACTTTC
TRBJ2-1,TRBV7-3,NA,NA,CASSGGLGFEQFF,TGTGCCAGCAGCGGAGGTCTGGGCTTTGAGCAGTTCTTC
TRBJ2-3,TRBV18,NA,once,CASSRSGPGGESQYF,TGTGCCAGCTCACGGTCTGGCCCAGGAGGGGAGTCGCAGTATTTT
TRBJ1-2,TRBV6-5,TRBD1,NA,CASSPQGGSYGYTF,TGTGCCAGCAGTCCACAGGGGGGGAGCTATGGCTACACCTTC
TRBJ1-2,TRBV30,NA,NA,CAWSVALAGYTF,TGTGCCTGGAGTGTAGCCCTCGCGGGCTACACCTTC
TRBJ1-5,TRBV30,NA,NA,CAWSVYPTSNQPQHF,TGTGCCTGGAGTGTATATCCCACTTCCAATCAGCCCCAGCATTTT
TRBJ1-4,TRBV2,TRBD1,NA,CASNDRGKSEKLFF,TGTGCCAGCAATGACAGGGGAAAGTCTGAAAAACTGTTTTTT
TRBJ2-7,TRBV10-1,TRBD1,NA,CASSSDRAYEQYF,TGCGCCAGCAGTTCTGACAGGGCCTACGAGCAGTACTTC
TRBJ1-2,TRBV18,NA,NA,CASSYDRSQTYGYTF,TGTGCCAGCTCATATGACAGGAGCCAAACCTATGGCTACACCTTC